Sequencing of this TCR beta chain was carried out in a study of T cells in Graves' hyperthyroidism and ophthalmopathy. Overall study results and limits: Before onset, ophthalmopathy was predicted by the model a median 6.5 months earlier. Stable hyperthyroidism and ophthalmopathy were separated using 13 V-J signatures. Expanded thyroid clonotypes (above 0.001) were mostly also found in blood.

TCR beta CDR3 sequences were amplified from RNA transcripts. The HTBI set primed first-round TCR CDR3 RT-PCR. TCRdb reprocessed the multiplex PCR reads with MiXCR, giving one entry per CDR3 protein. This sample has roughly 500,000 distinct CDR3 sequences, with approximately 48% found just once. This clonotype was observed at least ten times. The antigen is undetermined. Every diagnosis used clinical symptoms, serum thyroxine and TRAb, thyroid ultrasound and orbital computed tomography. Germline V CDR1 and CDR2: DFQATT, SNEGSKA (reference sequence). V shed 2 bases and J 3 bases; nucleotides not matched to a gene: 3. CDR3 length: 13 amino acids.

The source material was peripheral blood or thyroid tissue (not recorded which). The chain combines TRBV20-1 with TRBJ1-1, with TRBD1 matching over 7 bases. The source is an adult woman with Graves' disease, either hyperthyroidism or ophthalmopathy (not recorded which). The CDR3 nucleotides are TGCAGTGCTAGAAGGGGGCCCGACACTGAAGCTTTCTTT. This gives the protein CSARRGPDTEAFF.